Below, 31 T cell receptor beta chains from the same sample are listed, as sequenced in a study of CD8 T cells in Susac syndrome. Random hexamers served to reverse transcribe about 0.45 to 1 ug RNA. TCRdb reprocessed the immunoSEQ multiplex PCR reads via MiXCR and lists one record per CDR3 protein. The sample includes about 190,000 distinct CDR3 sequences, about 93% of them seen just once. What was sequenced was CD4+ T cells from PBMCs. The receptors were sampled from a human donor in good health.

V gene TRBV5-1 combines with J gene TRBJ2-7; D gene ambiguous. Looked up from germline, CDR1 is SGHRS and CDR2 is YFSETQ. Trimming left V 2 bases short and J 5 bases short, with 8 bases between. The CDR3 runs 12 residues. The DNA for the CDR3 is TGCGCCAGCAGCTTACCTGGGGACGAGCAGTACTTC. Encoded protein: CASSLPGDEQYF.

The CDR3 sequence is CASSLHHGGNTEAFF. The CDR3 DNA is TGTGCCAGCAGCTTACACCATGGTGGAAACACTGAAGCTTTCTTT. The rearrangement joins TRBV7-3 to TRBJ1-1; D gene uncertain. V lost 2 bases, J lost 2 bases, and 12 bases lay in between. The CDR3 loop spans 15 amino acids. Germline V gene sequence: CDR1 SGHTA, CDR2 FQGTGA.

The rearrangement uses TRBV29-1 and TRBJ2-3; 8 nucleotides line up with TRBD2. J lost 4 bases, V lost 6 bases, and 9 bases had no gene match. The CDR3 covers 14 residues. Germline assignment: CDR1 SQVTM and CDR2 ANQGSEA. The CDR3 spells CSVVSRLASDTQYF. The CDR3 DNA follows: TGCAGCGTGGTATCACGACTAGCGTCAGATACGCAGTATTTT.

The chain joins TRBV7-2 to TRBJ1-1, with a possible D match to TRBD1 (6 bases). CDR3 length: 14 amino acids. V lost 6 bases and J 4 bases, leaving 15 bases between the germline ends. From germline, CDR1 is SGHTA and CDR2 FQGNSA. The CDR3, as DNA: TGTGCCAGCAGTTCGTCAGGGGCCGGCACTGAAGCTTTCTTT. Protein sequence: CASSSSGAGTEAFF.

The V and J genes are TRBV7-2 and TRBJ2-4, with 9 bases lining up with TRBD1. CDR3 size: 17 residues. Germline V gene data show CDR1 as SGHTA and CDR2 as FQGNSA. J was trimmed by 0 bases and V by 1 base; bases with no gene match: 4. The chain's CDR3 is CASSLGGTGLAKNIQYF. For the CDR3, the DNA is TGTGCCAGCAGCTTAGGAGGGACAGGGCTAGCCAAAAACATTCAGTACTTC. Full variable domain (outside the CDR3, taken from reference TRBV7-2 and TRBJ2-4): GAGVSQSPSNKVTEKGKDVELRCDPISGHTALYWYRQSLGQGLEFLIYFQGNSAPDKSGLPSDRFSAERTGGSVSTLTIQRTQQEDSAVYLCASSLGGTGLAKNIQYFGAGTRLSVL.

A single count supports this clonotype. This sequence joins TRBV5-6 and TRBJ2-3; 8 nucleotides match TRBD2. V trimming: 3 bases; J trimming: 0 bases; junction bases outside the gene matches: 3. This CDR3 contains 15 residues. Germline assignment: CDR1 SGHDT and CDR2 YYEEEE. CDR3 nucleotides: TGTGCCAGCAGCTGGGGCGGGGGGAGCACAGATACGCAGTATTTT. Protein product: CASSWGGGSTDTQYF.

The V and J genes are TRBV12-3 or TRBV12-4 and TRBJ2-1, with TRBD2 matching 8 bases. This CDR3 spans 15 amino acids. Unmatched junction bases numbered 10, after V lost 5 bases and J lost 7 bases. The CDR3 region is CASSASGGPRNEQFF. DNA of the CDR3: TGTGCCAGCAGTGCAAGCGGGGGCCCTAGGAATGAGCAGTTCTTC.

The gene calls are TRBV25-1 and TRBJ2-3, with D unresolved. This CDR3 spans 14 amino acids. V dropped 2 bases and J dropped 2 bases, with 8 bases sitting between them. Germline CDR1 MGHDK, CDR2 SYGVNS. CDR3 protein: CASSERLITDTQYF. The CDR3 bases are TGTGCCAGCAGTGAACGTCTAATCACAGATACGCAGTATTTT.

The chain is built from TRBV3-1 and TRBJ1-6; D gene unclear. This CDR3 is built from 12 residues. CDR1 and CDR2 from the germline V gene are LGHDT and YNNKEL (reference sequence). V was clipped by 1 base and J by 10 bases, with 5 bases between them. This chain's CDR3 is CASSQVKSPLHF. DNA of the CDR3: TGTGCCAGCAGCCAAGTAAAATCACCCCTCCACTTT.

V gene TRBV29-1 combines with J gene TRBJ2-2; 7 bases agree with TRBD1. Losses at the gene ends were 4 bases for V and 7 bases for J; bases not matched to a gene: 6. This CDR3 spans 13 amino acids. Germline V gene lookup returns CDR1 SQVTM and CDR2 ANQGSEA. The DNA of the CDR3 is TGCAGCGTTGGACAGGGACCAAACGGGGAGCTGTTTTTT. Its translation is CSVGQGPNGELFF.

The CDR3 loop reads CASIPGSGTEAFF. The CDR3 region has the DNA TGTGCCAGCATCCCCGGGTCGGGGACTGAAGCTTTCTTT. The chain joins TRBV11-2 to TRBJ1-1, with D uncertain. CDR1 is SGHAT and CDR2 is FQNNGV in the germline V gene. V shed 7 bases and J shed 5 bases, with 14 bases lying between them. This CDR3 comprises 13 residues.

The gene calls are TRBV7-9 and TRBJ2-5; D may correspond to TRBD1 or TRBD2 (5 bases each). V lost 6 bases to trimming and J lost 5 bases, with 10 bases between them. Germline CDR1 SEHNR, CDR2 FQNEAQ (reference sequence). The CDR3 totals 12 residues. In nucleotides, the CDR3 is TGTGCCAGCAGTTCGGGGCGGGAGACCCAGTACTTC. Amino acids: CASSSGRETQYF.

The chain uses TRBV19 and TRBJ2-5, with no clear D. The CDR3 sequence is 13 residues long. The ends were cut back, 5 bases at V and 5 bases at J, with 12 bases in the middle. The germline CDR1 and CDR2 sequences are LNHDA and SQIVND (reference sequence). DNA of the CDR3: TGTGCCAGTAGTCGATACGGTGTGGAGACCCAGTACTTC. This encodes CASSRYGVETQYF.

This sequence joins TRBV29-1 and TRBJ2-7; TRBD2 is a possible D gene (5 bases). The CDR3 is 12 amino acids. From germline, CDR1 is SQVTM and CDR2 ANQGSEA. Trimming cost V 7 bases and J 3 bases, with 13 bases left between them. For the CDR3, the DNA is TGCAGCGCTGGAGAGGGCCGCTACGAGCAGTACTTC. Translating it yields CSAGEGRYEQYF.

This chain joins TRBV15 and TRBJ2-7; D is tentatively TRBD1 or TRBD2 (6 bases each). CDR3 length: 14 residues. V lost 1 base to trimming and J lost 2 bases, with 9 bases between them. The germline V gene encodes CDR1 LNHNV and CDR2 YYDKDF (reference sequence). The CDR3 bases are TGTGCCACCAGCAGAGCGGGGGCCACCTACGAGCAGTACTTC. Its translation: CATSRAGATYEQYF.

Worth noting for this clonotype: One junction end disagrees with the germline gene, perhaps due to a read error. This rearrangement joins TRBV7-7 to TRBJ2-1, with D unclear. The CDR3 runs to 18 residues. Germline V lookup: CDR1 SSHAT, CDR2 FNYEAQ (reference sequence). The CDR3 protein is CASSPRASRAKPYNEQFF. Here the CDR3 DNA reads TGTGCTAGCAGCCCTAGGGCAAGCCGGGCTAAGCCCTACAATGAGCAGTTCTTC.

The rearrangement uses TRBV15 and TRBJ2-3; tentatively, D is TRBD2 (6 bases). The V gene lost 7 bases and the J gene lost 6 bases, with 23 bases spanning the gap. This CDR3 is 16 amino acids long. Looked up from germline, CDR1 is LNHNV and CDR2 is YYDKDF (reference sequence). The CDR3 here is CATTRERDSLSDTQYF. DNA of the CDR3: TGTGCCACCACCCGCGAAAGGGACTCTCTTTCGGATACGCAGTATTTT.

The rearrangement links TRBV19 to TRBJ2-1; D gene ambiguous. Germline V gene data show CDR1 as LNHDA and CDR2 as SQIVND (reference sequence). This CDR3 is built from 16 residues. Trimming took 1 base from V and 5 from J, leaving 15 bases between them. In DNA form, the CDR3 reads TGTGCCAGTAGTATAGTACATGGGAACGGAAACAATGAGCAGTTCTTC. Encoded protein: CASSIVHGNGNNEQFF.

The table lists this clonotype with a count of one. The chain has TRBV5-8 and TRBJ2-3, with D possibly TRBD2 on 6 matching bases. Looked up from germline, CDR1 is SGHTS and CDR2 is YDEGEE. The CDR3 sequence is 15 residues long. V was pared by 3 bases and J by 1 base, with 12 bases between. CDR3 sequence reads: CASSWGLGGTDTQYF. CDR3 nucleotides: TGTGCCAGCAGCTGGGGACTCGGGGGCACAGATACGCAGTATTTT.

The gene calls are TRBV5-1 and TRBJ2-6, with 8 positions matching TRBD2. Germline V gene sequence: CDR1 SGHRS, CDR2 YFSETQ. With V trimmed by 4 bases and J by 0 bases, 6 bases remained unmatched. The CDR3 is 17 amino acids. The CDR3 protein is CASSLLAGRSGANVLTF. CDR3 in DNA: TGCGCCAGCAGCCTCTTAGCGGGGCGCTCTGGGGCCAACGTCCTGACTTTC.

V gene TRBV19 combines with J gene TRBJ2-4; D call uncertain. The CDR3 runs to 14 residues. Germline V gene sequence: CDR1 LNHDA, CDR2 SQIVND (reference sequence). V dropped 3 bases and J dropped 1 base, with 7 bases sitting between them. The DNA of the CDR3 is TGTGCCAGTAGTATGGTTGGGGCCAAAAACATTCAGTACTTC. Protein product: CASSMVGAKNIQYF.

The rearrangement uses TRBV5-1 and TRBJ1-5; 7 positions agree with TRBD1. Trimming took 5 bases from V and 7 from J; bases not matched to a gene: 9. Germline-derived CDR1 and CDR2 are SGHRS and YFSETQ. This CDR3 has 14 amino acids. CDR3 nucleotide sequence: TGCGCCAGCAGACCGGACAGGAACCCGCAGCCCCAGCATTTT. This encodes CASRPDRNPQPQHF.

The chain recombines TRBV6-5 with TRBJ2-7, with no clear D. Germline V gives CDR1 MNHEY, CDR2 SVGAGI. CDR3 length: 13 amino acids. V was shortened by 5 bases and J by 3 bases, with 11 bases between the two germline ends. This chain's CDR3 is CASSNPGHYEQYF. The CDR3 bases are TGTGCCAGCAGTAACCCGGGCCACTACGAGCAGTACTTC.

The V gene is TRBV5-1, the J gene TRBJ2-2, with D possibly matching TRBD1 (5 bases). Trimming cost V 1 base and J 5 bases, with 12 bases left between them. Germline-derived CDR1 and CDR2 are SGHRS and YFSETQ. This CDR3 has 15 amino acids. As DNA, the CDR3 is TGCGCCAGCAGCTTGCGGCAGGGCGTAACCGGGGAGCTGTTTTTT. Its protein is CASSLRQGVTGELFF.

The rearrangement links TRBV5-1 to TRBJ2-2; 8 nucleotides align to TRBD2. V lost 4 bases, J lost 6 bases, and 8 bases stayed unmatched. Germline CDR1 reads SGHRS; CDR2 reads YFSETQ. This CDR3 comprises 15 residues. This CDR3 reads CASSRGGTNPGELFF. The CDR3 coding sequence is TGCGCCAGCAGCCGCGGGGGGACTAACCCCGGGGAGCTGTTTTTT.

CDR3 nucleotides: TGTGCCAGCAGCCAGCAACGGGACTCTCAGACCCAGTACTTC. Its translation is CASSQQRDSQTQYF. This sequence joins TRBV7-8 and TRBJ2-5, with D possibly matching TRBD2 (6 bases). The germline V gene encodes CDR1 SGHVS and CDR2 FQNEAQ. The CDR3 consists of 14 residues. V was shortened by 5 bases and J by 6 bases, with 16 bases between the two germline ends.

The chain joins TRBV2 to TRBJ1-4; D remains unclear. In germline, CDR1 is SNHLY, CDR2 FYNNEI. This CDR3 spans 13 amino acids. V was clipped by 7 bases and J by 2 bases, with 8 bases between them. CDR3 loop: CASNRETNEKLFF. CDR3 DNA sequence: TGTGCCAGCAACCGGGAGACTAATGAAAAACTGTTTTTT.

The chain uses TRBV20-1 and TRBJ1-1, with D unclear. The V and J ends lost 6 bases and 1 base respectively, with 12 bases between them. CDR3 length: 13 amino acids. Germline-derived CDR1 and CDR2 are DFQATT and SNEGSKA (reference sequence). The CDR3 DNA reads as TGCAGTGCACCCAGGCCCCCGAACACTGAAGCTTTCTTT. This encodes CSAPRPPNTEAFF.

The V call is TRBV30, the J call TRBJ2-7; TRBD1 agrees at 7 bases. J lost 4 bases, V lost 5 bases, and 2 bases had no gene match. Germline assignment: CDR1 GTSNPN and CDR2 SVGIG (reference sequence). This CDR3 has 11 residues. This CDR3 reads CAWDRVYEQYF. CDR3 coding DNA: TGTGCCTGGGACAGGGTGTACGAGCAGTACTTC.

V gene TRBV29-1 combines with J gene TRBJ1-2, with TRBD1 matching over 7 bases. Germline values: CDR1 SQVTM, CDR2 ANQGSEA. J was trimmed by 7 bases and V by 5 bases; bases with no gene match: 4. This CDR3 is 11 amino acids long. Written as DNA, the CDR3 is TGCAGCGTTCGGGACAGTCGTGGCTACACCTTC. Encoded protein: CSVRDSRGYTF.

The genes are TRBV19 and TRBJ2-5, with 11 bases fitting TRBD2. V lost 7 bases, J lost 0 bases, and 13 bases stayed unmatched. The V gene's germline CDR1 is LNHDA and CDR2 SQIVND (reference sequence). The CDR3 has 18 residues. CDR3 DNA: TGTGCCAGTAAAAGGACAGCTAGGGGACTAGCGGACCAAGAGACCCAGTACTTC. It codes for CASKRTARGLADQETQYF.